The entry that follows covers one T cell receptor beta chain sequence. What it binds is not known. This specimen comes from a study of shared clonotypes between healthy human individuals. Findings of the study overall: In the sorted subsets, rarefaction showed sequencing was incomplete despite large depth. Among a few donors, roughly 5.4% of naive CD4 clonotypes were found in common.

When replicate PCRs were run on sorted subsets, they used 150 to 200 ng DNA, approximately 33,000 T cell genomes. Profiled with immunoSEQ multiplex PCR; TCRdb holds only in-frame clones, not every one. The sample lists about 1,500,000 clones, approximately 96% occurring once. Per germline, CDR1 MDHEN and CDR2 SYDVKM. The CDR3 loop spans 15 amino acids. The V and J ends lost 3 bases and 0 bases respectively, with 9 bases between them. Sample: naive CD4+ T cells sorted from blood. The subset here: CD45RA+ positively selected. This TCR derives from a man under 40 in good health. This chain joins TRBV28 and TRBJ1-3, with D possibly being TRBD1 (6 bases). Written as DNA, the CDR3 is TGTGCCAGCAGTTTTGCAGGGGCCTCTGGAAACACCATATATTTT. Translation gives CASSFAGASGNTIYF.